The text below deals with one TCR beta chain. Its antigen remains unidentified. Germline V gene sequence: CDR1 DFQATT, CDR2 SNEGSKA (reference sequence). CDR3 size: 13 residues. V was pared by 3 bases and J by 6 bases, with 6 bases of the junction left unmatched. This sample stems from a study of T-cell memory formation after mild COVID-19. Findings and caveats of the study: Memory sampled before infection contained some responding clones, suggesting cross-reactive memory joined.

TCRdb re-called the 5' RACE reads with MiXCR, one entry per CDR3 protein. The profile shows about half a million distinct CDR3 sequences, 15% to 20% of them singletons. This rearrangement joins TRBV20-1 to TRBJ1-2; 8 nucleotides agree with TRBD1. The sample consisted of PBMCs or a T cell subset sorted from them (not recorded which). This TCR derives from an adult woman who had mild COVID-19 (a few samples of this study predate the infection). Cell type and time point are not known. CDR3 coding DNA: TGCAGTGCTAGCCGACAGGGGTGGAATGGCTACACCTTC. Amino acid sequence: CSASRQGWNGYTF.